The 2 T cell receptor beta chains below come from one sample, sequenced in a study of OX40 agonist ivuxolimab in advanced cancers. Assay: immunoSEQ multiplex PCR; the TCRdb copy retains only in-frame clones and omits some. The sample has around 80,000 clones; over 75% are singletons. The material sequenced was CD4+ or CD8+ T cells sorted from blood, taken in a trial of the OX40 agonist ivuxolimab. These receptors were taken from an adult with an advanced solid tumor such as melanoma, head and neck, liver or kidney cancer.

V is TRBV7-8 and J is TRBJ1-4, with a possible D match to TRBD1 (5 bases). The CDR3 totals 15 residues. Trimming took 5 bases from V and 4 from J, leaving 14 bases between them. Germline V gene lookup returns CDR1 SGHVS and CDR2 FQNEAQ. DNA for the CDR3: TGTGCCAGCAGCGGACGGACAACCCTTAATGAAAAACTGTTTTTT. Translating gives CASSGRTTLNEKLFF.

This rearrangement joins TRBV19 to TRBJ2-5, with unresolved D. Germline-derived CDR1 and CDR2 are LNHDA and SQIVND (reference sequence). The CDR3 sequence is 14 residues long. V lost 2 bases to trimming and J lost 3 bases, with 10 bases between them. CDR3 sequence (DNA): TGTGCCAGTAGTATAATGGCGGCAAAAGAGACCCAGTACTTC. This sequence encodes CASSIMAAKETQYF.